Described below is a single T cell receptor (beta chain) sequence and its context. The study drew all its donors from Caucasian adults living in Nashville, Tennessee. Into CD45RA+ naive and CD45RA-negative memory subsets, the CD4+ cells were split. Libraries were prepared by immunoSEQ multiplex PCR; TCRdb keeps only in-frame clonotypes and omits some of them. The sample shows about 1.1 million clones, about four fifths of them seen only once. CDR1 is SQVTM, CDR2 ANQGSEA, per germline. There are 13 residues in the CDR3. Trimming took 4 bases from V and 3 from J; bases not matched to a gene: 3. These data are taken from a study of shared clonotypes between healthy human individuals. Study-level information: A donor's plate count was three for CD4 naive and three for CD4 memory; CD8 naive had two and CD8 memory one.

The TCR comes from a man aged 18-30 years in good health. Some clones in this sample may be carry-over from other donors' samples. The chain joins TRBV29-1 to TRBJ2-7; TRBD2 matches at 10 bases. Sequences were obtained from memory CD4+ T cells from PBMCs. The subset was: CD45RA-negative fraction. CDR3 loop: CSVGTSGFYEQYF. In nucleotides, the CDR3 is TGCAGCGTTGGGACTAGCGGCTTCTACGAGCAGTACTTC.